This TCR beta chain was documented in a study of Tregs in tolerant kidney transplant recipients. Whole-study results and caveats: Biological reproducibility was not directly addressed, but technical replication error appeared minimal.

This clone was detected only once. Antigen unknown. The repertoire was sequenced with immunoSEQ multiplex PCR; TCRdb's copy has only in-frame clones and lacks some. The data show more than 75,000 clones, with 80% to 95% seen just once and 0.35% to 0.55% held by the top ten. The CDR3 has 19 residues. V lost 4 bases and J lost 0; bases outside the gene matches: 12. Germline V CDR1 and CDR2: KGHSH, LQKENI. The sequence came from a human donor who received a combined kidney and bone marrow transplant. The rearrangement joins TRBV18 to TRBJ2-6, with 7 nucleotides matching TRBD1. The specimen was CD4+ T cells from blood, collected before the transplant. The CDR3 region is CASSRAAGTVLSGANVLTF. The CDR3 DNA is TGTGCCAGCTCACGGGCCGCCGGGACAGTTCTCTCTGGGGCCAACGTCCTGACTTTC.